This record covers a single TCR beta chain. Antigen specificity is unknown. The sample originates from a study of T cell responses to AZD1222 COVID-19 vaccine. Study-level results: The CD4 TCRs associated with vaccination extended across spike and predominated at 160-218 and 743-854.

With 4 bases clipped from V and 0 bases from J, the junction kept 3 bases outside the gene matches. The CDR3 has 15 residues. Germline V lookup: CDR1 LNHDA, CDR2 SQIVND (reference sequence). Assay: immunoSEQ multiplex PCR; the TCRdb copy retains only in-frame clones and omits some. The repertoire holds roughly 180,000 clones, with about 90% as singletons. The source is an adult who received the AZD1222 COVID-19 vaccine. Specimen: peripheral blood, collected 28 days after the second AZD1222 dose. This chain links TRBV19 with TRBJ2-1, with 7 bases identical to TRBD2. The CDR3 DNA is TGTGCCAGTAGTACGCGGGGGAACTCCTACAATGAGCAGTTCTTC. Translated, it gives CASSTRGNSYNEQFF.